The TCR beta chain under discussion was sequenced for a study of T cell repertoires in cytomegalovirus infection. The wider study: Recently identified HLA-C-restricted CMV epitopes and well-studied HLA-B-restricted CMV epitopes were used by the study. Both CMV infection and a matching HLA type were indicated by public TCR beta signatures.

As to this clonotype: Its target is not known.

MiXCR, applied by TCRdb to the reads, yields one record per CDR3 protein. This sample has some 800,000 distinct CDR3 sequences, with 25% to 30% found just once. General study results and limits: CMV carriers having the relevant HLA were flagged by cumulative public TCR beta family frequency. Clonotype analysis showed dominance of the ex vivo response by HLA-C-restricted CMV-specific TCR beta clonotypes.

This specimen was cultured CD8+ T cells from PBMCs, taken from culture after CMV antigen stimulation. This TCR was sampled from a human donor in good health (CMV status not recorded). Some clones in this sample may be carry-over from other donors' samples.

CDR3 amino acids: CASSIGGGRTDTQYF. CDR3 bases: TGTGCCAGTAGTATAGGAGGAGGCCGCACAGATACGCAGTATTTT. The chain is built from TRBV19 and TRBJ2-3; D possibly corresponds to TRBD2 (5 bases). Trimming took off 1 base at V and 1 base at J, with 9 bases between the two ends. From germline, CDR1 is LNHDA and CDR2 SQIVND (reference sequence). This CDR3 comprises 15 residues.